Listed below are T cell receptor beta chains from one sample, sequenced in a study of blood T cell repertoires in COVID-19. Profiling relied on immunoSEQ multiplex PCR, and the TCRdb table lists in-frame clones only, not all of them. Of 350,000 or so clones listed, approximately 91% are singletons. The sequencing input was PBMCs or T cells enriched from blood (not recorded which). These receptors were obtained from a woman in her twenties or thirties who had been exposed to COVID-19. Each CDR3 is given with its conserved first and last residue. The D gene is left open where the match is weak. Rows give clone size only sometimes, using once, few, many, or a class for an expanded clone.

J gene	clone size	V gene	D gene	CDR3 DNA	CDR3 protein
TRBJ2-7	once	TRBV3-1/TRBV3-2	-	TGTGCCAGCGGAGAAGGGCCTCAGGGTATCTACGAGCAGTACTTC	CASGEGPQGIYEQYF
TRBJ1-2	-	TRBV11-2	TRBD1	TGTGCCAGCAGCTCTCTGGGACAGCCTTCCTATGGCTACACCTTC	CASSSLGQPSYGYTF
TRBJ2-6	-	TRBV9	TRBD1	TGTGCCAGCAGTGTGCTGGGACAGGCCCGCTCTGGGGCCAACGTCCTGACTTTC	CASSVLGQARSGANVLTF
TRBJ2-6	once	TRBV14	-	TGTGCCAGCAGCCAAGGATTCCGAGTCTCTGGGGCCAACGTCCTGACTTTC	CASSQGFRVSGANVLTF
TRBJ1-5	-	TRBV27	-	TGTGCCAGCAGTTTATCATGGGGGGTCAATCAGCCCCAGCATTTT	CASSLSWGVNQPQHF
TRBJ2-1	-	TRBV12-3/TRBV12-4	TRBD1	TGTGCCAGCAGTTTAAGGGCAGGGGGGCAGTTCTTC	CASSLRAGGQFF
TRBJ2-2	-	TRBV3-1/TRBV3-2	-	TGTGCCAGCAGCCAATACCCGGGACAAACCGGGGAGCTGTTTTTT	CASSQYPGQTGELFF
TRBJ2-2	-	TRBV9	-	TGTGCCAGCAGCGTCGTCGAGGGAGAGGGCGGGGAGCTGTTTTTT	CASSVVEGEGGELFF
TRBJ1-2	-	TRBV11-3	-	TGTGCCAGCAGCTTAGATCTCACAGCCTATGGCTACACCTTC	CASSLDLTAYGYTF
TRBJ2-7	-	TRBV19	-	TGTGCCAGTAGTATGACTTTAACTACCTACGAGCAGTACTTC	CASSMTLTTYEQYF
TRBJ2-3	once	TRBV29-1	TRBD1	TGCAGCGTTGGCGGGACAGGGGGGACAGATACGCAGTATTTT	CSVGGTGGTDTQYF
TRBJ1-5	-	TRBV4-1	-	TGCGCCAGCAGCCAAGGGGGGGGTTGGAATCAGCCCCAGCATTTT	CASSQGGGWNQPQHF
TRBJ1-3	-	TRBV6-1	-	TGTGCCAGCAGTGAACAGTCAAGCTCTGGAAACACCATATATTTT	CASSEQSSSGNTIYF
TRBJ1-5	-	TRBV6-5	-	TGTGCCACCTCGGGGGGCGCCGGGCAGCCCCAGCATTTT	CATSGGAGQPQHF
TRBJ2-5	-	TRBV7-2	-	TGTGCCAGCAGCTTTTTGGGGGACACACAAGAGACCCAGTACTTC	CASSFLGDTQETQYF
TRBJ2-7	-	TRBV7-6	TRBD2	TGTGCCAGCAGCTTAGATGGGACTAGCGGGAGTCCCTCCTACGAGCAGTACTTC	CASSLDGTSGSPSYEQYF
TRBJ2-3	once	TRBV27	-	TGTGCCAGCAGTTTAAGGGTGACAGGACGCACAGATACGCAGTATTTT	CASSLRVTGRTDTQYF
TRBJ2-7	-	TRBV7-3	-	TGTGCCAGCAGCTCGGACACCCTAGAGCAGTACTTC	CASSSDTLEQYF
TRBJ2-5	once	TRBV5-4	TRBD2	TGTGCCAGCAGCTTGCGACTAGCGGAGCAAGAGACCCAGTACTTC	CASSLRLAEQETQYF
TRBJ2-7	-	TRBV11-2	TRBD2	TGTGCCAGCAGCTTAGATGGGGTAGCGGGGGGATTCTACGAGCAGTACTTC	CASSLDGVAGGFYEQYF
TRBJ1-2	-	TRBV28	-	TGTGCCAGCAGTCCAGAAATATATGGCTACACCTTC	CASSPEIYGYTF
TRBJ2-3	-	TRBV7-9	TRBD1	TGTGCCAGCAGCTTCTTCCCGGGACAGGGGGATACGCAGTATTTT	CASSFFPGQGDTQYF
TRBJ2-2	-	TRBV9	-	TGTGCCAGCAGTCAGGCCGGGGAGCTGTTTTTT	CASSQAGELFF
TRBJ1-6	few	TRBV6-1	-	TGTGCCAGCAGTGAATTGGGGGACACCTATTCACCCCTCCACTTT	CASSELGDTYSPLHF
TRBJ2-7	-	TRBV27	-	TGTGCCAGCAGGGTGAGGACAGAGTCCTACGAGCAGTACTTC	CASRVRTESYEQYF
TRBJ2-1	-	TRBV7-3	-	TGTGCCAGCAGCTTAGTTCCGGGAGACAATGAGCAGTTCTTC	CASSLVPGDNEQFF
TRBJ1-5	-	TRBV3-1/TRBV3-2	-	TGTGCCAGCAGCCGGGGGGATAGCAATCAGCCCCAGCATTTT	CASSRGDSNQPQHF
TRBJ2-7	-	TRBV4-1	-	TGCGCCAGCAGCCAAGGGGGGGCCTACGAGCAGTACTTC	CASSQGGAYEQYF
TRBJ1-4	-	TRBV28	TRBD1	TGTGTGACAGGGCGAAATGAAAAACTGTTTTTT	CVTGRNEKLFF
TRBJ2-3	-	TRBV7-9	-	TGTGCCAGCAGCCCTAGCACAGATACGCAGTATTTT	CASSPSTDTQYF
TRBJ1-2	-	TRBV7-2	TRBD1	TGTGCCAGCAGCTATAGGCAGGGGGCGGGCGGCTACACCTTC	CASSYRQGAGGYTF
TRBJ2-3	-	TRBV27	-	TGTGCCAGCCGCTCCGGGGACTTCGCCACAGATACGCAGTATTTT	CASRSGDFATDTQYF
TRBJ1-5	-	TRBV5-5	-	TGTGCCAGCAGCTCCTCGGGAGGCAATCAGCCCCAGCATTTT	CASSSSGGNQPQHF